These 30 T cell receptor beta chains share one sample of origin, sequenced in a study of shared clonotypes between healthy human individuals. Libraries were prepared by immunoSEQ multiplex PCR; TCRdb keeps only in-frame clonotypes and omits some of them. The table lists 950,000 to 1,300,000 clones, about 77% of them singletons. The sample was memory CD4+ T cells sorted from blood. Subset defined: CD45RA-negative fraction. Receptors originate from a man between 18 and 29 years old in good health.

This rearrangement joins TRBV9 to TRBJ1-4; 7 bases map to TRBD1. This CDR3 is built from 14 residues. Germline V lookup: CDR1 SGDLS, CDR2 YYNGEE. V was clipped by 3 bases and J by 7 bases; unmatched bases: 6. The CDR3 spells CASSAGTESEKLFF. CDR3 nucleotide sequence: TGTGCCAGCAGCGCTGGGACAGAGAGTGAAAAACTGTTTTTT.

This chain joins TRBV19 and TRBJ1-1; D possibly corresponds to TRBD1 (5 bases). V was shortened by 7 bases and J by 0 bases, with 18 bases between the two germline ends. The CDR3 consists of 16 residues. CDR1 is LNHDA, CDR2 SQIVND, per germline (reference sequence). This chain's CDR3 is CASIKITQGLNTEAFF. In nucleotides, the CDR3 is TGTGCCAGTATCAAGATTACGCAGGGTCTGAACACTGAAGCTTTCTTT.

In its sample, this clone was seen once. DNA of the CDR3: TGTGCCAGCAGCCGCAGACTAGCGGACCCTACAGACGAGCAGTACTTC. Its protein product is CASSRRLADPTDEQYF. The chain has TRBV7-9 and TRBJ2-7; 9 bases line up with TRBD2. This CDR3 has 16 residues. With 5 bases clipped from V and 5 bases from J, the junction kept 13 bases outside the gene matches. In germline, CDR1 is SEHNR, CDR2 FQNEAQ (reference sequence).

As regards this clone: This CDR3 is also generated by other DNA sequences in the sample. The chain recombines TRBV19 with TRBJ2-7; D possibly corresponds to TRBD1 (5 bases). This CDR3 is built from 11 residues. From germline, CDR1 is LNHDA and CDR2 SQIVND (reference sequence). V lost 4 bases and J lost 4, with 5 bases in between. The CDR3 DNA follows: TGTGCCAGTAGTAACAGGTACGAGCAGTACTTC. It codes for CASSNRYEQYF.

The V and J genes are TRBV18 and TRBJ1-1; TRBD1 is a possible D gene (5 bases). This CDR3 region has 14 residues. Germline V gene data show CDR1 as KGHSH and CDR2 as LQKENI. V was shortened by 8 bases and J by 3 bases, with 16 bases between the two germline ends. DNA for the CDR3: TGTGCCAGCCTAGGCTGGGGGAGGGACACTGAAGCTTTCTTT. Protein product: CASLGWGRDTEAFF.

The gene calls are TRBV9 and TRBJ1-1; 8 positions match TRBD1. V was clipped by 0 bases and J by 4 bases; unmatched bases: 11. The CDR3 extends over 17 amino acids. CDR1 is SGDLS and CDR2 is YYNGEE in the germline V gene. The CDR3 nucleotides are TGTGCCAGCAGCGTAGGAACAGGGGGACGAGTAGGCACTGAAGCTTTCTTT. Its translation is CASSVGTGGRVGTEAFF.

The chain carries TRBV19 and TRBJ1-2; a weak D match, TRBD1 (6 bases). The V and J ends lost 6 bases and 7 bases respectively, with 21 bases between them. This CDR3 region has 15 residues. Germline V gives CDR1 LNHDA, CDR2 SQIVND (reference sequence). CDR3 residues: CASRPEGQGPGGYTF. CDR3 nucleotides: TGTGCCAGTAGACCGGAGGGGCAGGGGCCGGGTGGCTACACCTTC.

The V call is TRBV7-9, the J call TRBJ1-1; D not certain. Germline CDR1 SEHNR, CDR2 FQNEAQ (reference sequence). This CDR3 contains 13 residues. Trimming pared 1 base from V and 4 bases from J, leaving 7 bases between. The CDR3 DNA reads TGTGCCAGCAGCTTAGAGGACGGCACTGAAGCTTTCTTT. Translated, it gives CASSLEDGTEAFF.

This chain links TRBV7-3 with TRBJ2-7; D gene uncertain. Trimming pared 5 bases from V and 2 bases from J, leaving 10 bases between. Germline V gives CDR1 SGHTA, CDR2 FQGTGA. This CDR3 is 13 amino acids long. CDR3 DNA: TGTGCCAGCAGCCAGTATGGGGCCTACGAGCAGTACTTC. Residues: CASSQYGAYEQYF.

The chain's CDR3 is CASSIIFGRVSGNTIYF. DNA of the CDR3: TGTGCCAGTAGTATAATCTTCGGAAGGGTATCCGGAAACACCATATATTTT. The chain combines TRBV19 with TRBJ1-3; the D is unclear. This CDR3 region has 17 residues. Germline CDR1 and CDR2: LNHDA and SQIVND (reference sequence). The V gene lost 2 bases and the J gene lost 4 bases, with 18 bases spanning the gap.

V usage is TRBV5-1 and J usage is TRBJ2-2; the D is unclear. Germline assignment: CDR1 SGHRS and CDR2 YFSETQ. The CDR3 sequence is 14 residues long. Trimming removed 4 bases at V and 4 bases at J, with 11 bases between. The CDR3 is CASSKLQSTGELFF. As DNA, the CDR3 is TGCGCCAGCAGCAAATTACAAAGCACCGGGGAGCTGTTTTTT.

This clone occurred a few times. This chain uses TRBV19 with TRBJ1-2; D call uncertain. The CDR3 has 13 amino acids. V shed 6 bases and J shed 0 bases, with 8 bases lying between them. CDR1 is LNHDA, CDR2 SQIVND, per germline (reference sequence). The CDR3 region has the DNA TGTGCCAGTAGATCAGCTGCTAACTATGGCTACACCTTC. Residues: CASRSAANYGYTF.

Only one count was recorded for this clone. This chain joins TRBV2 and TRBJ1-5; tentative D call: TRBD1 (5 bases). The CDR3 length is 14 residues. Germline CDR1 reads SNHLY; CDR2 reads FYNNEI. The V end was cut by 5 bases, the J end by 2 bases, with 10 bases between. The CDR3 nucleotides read TGTGCCAGCAGTCAGCTACAGGGCAATCAGCCCCAGCATTTT. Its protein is CASSQLQGNQPQHF.

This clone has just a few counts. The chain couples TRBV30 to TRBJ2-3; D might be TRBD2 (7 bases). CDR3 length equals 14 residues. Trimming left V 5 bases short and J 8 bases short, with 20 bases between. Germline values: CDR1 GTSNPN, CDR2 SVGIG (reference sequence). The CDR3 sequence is CAWGRGGDPLTQYF. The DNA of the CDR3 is TGTGCCTGGGGCCGAGGGGGGGACCCCCTTACGCAGTATTTT.

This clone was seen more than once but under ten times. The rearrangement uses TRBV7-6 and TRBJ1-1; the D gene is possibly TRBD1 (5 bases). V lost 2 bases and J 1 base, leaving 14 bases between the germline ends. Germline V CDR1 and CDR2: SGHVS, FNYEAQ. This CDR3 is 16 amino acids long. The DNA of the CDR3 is TGTGCCAGCAGCTTACAGGGAGATGTGCCGAACACTGAAGCTTTCTTT. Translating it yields CASSLQGDVPNTEAFF.

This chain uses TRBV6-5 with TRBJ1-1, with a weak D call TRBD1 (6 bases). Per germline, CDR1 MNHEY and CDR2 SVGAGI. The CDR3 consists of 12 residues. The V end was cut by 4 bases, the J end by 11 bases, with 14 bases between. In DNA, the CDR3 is TGTGCCAGCAGTTCCACGGACAGCAAGGCTTTCTTT. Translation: CASSSTDSKAFF.

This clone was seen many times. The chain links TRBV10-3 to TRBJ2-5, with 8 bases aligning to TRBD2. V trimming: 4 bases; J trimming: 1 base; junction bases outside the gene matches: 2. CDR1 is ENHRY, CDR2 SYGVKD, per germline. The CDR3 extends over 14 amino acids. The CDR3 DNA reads TGTGCCATCAGTGGACTAGCGTTCCAAGAGACCCAGTACTTC. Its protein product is CAISGLAFQETQYF.

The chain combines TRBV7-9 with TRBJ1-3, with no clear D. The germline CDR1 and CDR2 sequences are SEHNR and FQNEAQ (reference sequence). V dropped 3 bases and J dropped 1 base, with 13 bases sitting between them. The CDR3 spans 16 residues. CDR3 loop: CASSFWGARSGNTIYF. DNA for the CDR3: TGTGCCAGCAGCTTTTGGGGAGCGAGATCTGGAAACACCATATATTTT.

CDR3 protein: CASSRGSYNSPLHF. The CDR3 DNA reads as TGTGCCAGCAGCCGGGGAAGCTATAATTCACCCCTCCACTTT. This chain links TRBV28 with TRBJ1-6; D call uncertain. Trimming took 6 bases from V and 3 from J, leaving 9 bases between them. Germline CDR1 and CDR2: MDHEN and SYDVKM. This CDR3 contains 14 residues.

The CDR3 spells CASLQSGGSPPYEQYF. In nucleotides, the CDR3 is TGTGCCAGTCTCCAGTCAGGCGGGAGCCCACCTTACGAGCAGTACTTC. The genes are TRBV19 and TRBJ2-7; 7 bases are a match to TRBD2. Germline trimming cut 8 bases from V and 4 bases from J; bases unmatched to any gene: 17. CDR3 length: 16 residues. CDR1 is LNHDA and CDR2 is SQIVND in the germline V gene (reference sequence).

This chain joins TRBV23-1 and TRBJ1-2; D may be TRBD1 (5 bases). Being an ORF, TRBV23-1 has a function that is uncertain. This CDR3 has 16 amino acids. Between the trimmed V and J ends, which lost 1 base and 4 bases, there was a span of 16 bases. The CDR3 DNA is TGCGCCAGCAGTCAATTCGGCCAAGGGGAAATCTATGGCTACACCTTC. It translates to CASSQFGQGEIYGYTF.

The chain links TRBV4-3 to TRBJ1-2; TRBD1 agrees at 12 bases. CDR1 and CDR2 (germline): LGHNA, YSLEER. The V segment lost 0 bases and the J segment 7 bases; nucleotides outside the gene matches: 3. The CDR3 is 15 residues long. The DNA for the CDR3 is TGCGCCAGCAGCCAAGAGGGACAGGGGGCGGCTGGCTACACCTTC. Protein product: CASSQEGQGAAGYTF.

CDR3 residues: CASSEGSSTYEQYF. In nucleotides, the CDR3 is TGTGCCAGCAGCGAGGGCAGCAGTACCTACGAGCAGTACTTC. The gene calls are TRBV9 and TRBJ2-7, with D uncertain. CDR1 and CDR2 (germline): SGDLS, YYNGEE. V was clipped by 3 bases and J by 2 bases, with 12 bases between them. The CDR3 has 14 residues.

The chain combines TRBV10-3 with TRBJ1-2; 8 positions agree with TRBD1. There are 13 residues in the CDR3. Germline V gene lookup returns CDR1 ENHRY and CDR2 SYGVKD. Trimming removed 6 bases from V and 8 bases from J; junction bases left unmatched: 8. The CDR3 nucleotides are TGTGCCATCAGCTCCACCGGGACAGGCGGCTACACCTTC. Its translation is CAISSTGTGGYTF.

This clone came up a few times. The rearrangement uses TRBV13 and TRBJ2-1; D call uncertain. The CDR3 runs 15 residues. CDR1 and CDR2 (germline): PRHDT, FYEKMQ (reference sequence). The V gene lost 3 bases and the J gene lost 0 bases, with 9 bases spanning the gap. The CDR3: CASSFRISSYNEQFF. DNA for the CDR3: TGTGCCAGCAGCTTTAGGATCAGCTCCTACAATGAGCAGTTCTTC.

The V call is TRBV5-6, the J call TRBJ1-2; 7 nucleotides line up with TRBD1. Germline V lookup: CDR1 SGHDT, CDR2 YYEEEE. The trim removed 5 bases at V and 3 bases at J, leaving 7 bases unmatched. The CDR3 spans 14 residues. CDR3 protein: CASRPGQLHYGYTF. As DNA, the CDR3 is TGTGCCAGCAGACCGGGACAGCTCCACTATGGCTACACCTTC.

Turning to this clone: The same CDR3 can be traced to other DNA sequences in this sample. Written as DNA, the CDR3 is TGTGCCAGCTCGTACCAAGAGACCCAGTACTTC. Its protein is CASSYQETQYF. The chain combines TRBV18 with TRBJ2-5; no clear D. V dropped 6 bases and J dropped 0 bases, with 2 bases sitting between them. Germline V gene lookup returns CDR1 KGHSH and CDR2 LQKENI. The CDR3 has 11 amino acids.

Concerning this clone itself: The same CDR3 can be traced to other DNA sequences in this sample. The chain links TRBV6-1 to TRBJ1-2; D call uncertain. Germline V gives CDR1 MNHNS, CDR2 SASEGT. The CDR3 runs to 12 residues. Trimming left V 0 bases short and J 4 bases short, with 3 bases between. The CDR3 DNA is TGTGCCAGCAGTGAAGCGGGCTATGGCTACACCTTC. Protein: CASSEAGYGYTF.

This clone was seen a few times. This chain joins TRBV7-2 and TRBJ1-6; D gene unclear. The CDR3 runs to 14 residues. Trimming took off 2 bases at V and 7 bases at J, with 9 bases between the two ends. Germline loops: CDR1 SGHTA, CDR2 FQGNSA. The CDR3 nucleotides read TGTGCCAGCAGCTTAAAGGGCGGGAATTCACCCCTCCACTTT. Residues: CASSLKGGNSPLHF. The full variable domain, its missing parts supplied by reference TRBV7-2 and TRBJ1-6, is GAGVSQSPSNKVTEKGKDVELRCDPISGHTALYWYRQSLGQGLEFLIYFQGNSAPDKSGLPSDRFSAERTGGSVSTLTIQRTQQEDSAVYLCASSLKGGNSPLHFGNGTRLTVT.

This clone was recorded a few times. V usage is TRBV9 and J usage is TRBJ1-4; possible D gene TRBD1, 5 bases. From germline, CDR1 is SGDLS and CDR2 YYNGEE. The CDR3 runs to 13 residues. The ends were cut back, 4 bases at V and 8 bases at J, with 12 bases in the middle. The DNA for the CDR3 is TGTGCCAGCAGCCCGGGACCTTTAGAAAAACTGTTTTTT. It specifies CASSPGPLEKLFF.